These 15 T cell receptor beta chains share one sample of origin, sequenced in a study of blood T cell repertoires in COVID-19. Assay used: immunoSEQ multiplex PCR; TCRdb lists only in-frame clones, some missing. This sample has approximately 210,000 clones, with about 77% found just once. Sequences were obtained from PBMCs or T cells enriched from blood (not recorded which). These receptors originate from a woman in her 50s with acute COVID-19.

V gene TRBV7-2 combines with J gene TRBJ1-5; 8 bases are shared with TRBD1. After removal of 2 bases from V and 1 base from J, the junction contained 1 base not matched to a gene. The CDR3 extends over 15 amino acids. The V gene's germline CDR1 is SGHTA and CDR2 FQGNSA. The CDR3: CASSLTGGSNQPQHF. For the CDR3, the DNA is TGTGCCAGCAGCTTAACAGGGGGAAGCAATCAGCCCCAGCATTTT.

The chain couples TRBV28 to TRBJ1-2, with unresolved D. V dropped 4 bases and J dropped 4 bases, with 7 bases sitting between them. CDR1 and CDR2 (germline): MDHEN, SYDVKM. This CDR3 spans 12 amino acids. The CDR3 coding sequence is TGTGCCAGCAGTTCTCGGGGCTATGGCTACACCTTC. This encodes CASSSRGYGYTF.

The chain couples TRBV7-9 to TRBJ1-6, with D perhaps TRBD1 (5 bases). The CDR3 consists of 14 residues. V shed 2 bases and J shed 10 bases, with 12 bases lying between them. Germline V lookup: CDR1 SEHNR, CDR2 FQNEAQ (reference sequence). The CDR3 sequence: CASSLLQGSSPLHF. In DNA form, the CDR3 reads TGTGCCAGCAGCTTACTGCAGGGATCCTCACCCCTCCACTTT.

This clone was seen at least ten times. Other DNA sequences in the same sample also yield this CDR3. The chain employs TRBV6-5 and TRBJ1-2; tentative D call: TRBD1 (6 bases). The V gene lost 5 bases and the J gene lost 1 base, with 8 bases spanning the gap. The CDR3 is 13 residues long. Germline V gene data show CDR1 as MNHEY and CDR2 as SVGAGI. CDR3 residues: CASSLDSNYGYTF. In DNA form, the CDR3 reads TGTGCCAGCAGTCTGGACAGTAACTATGGCTACACCTTC.

This chain joins TRBV24-1 and TRBJ1-1, with D maybe TRBD1 (5 bases). Germline lookup yields CDR1 KGHDR and CDR2 SFDVKD. This CDR3 region has 13 residues. Trimming removed 8 bases from V and 3 bases from J, with 12 bases in between. The DNA of the CDR3 is TGTGCCACCATGACAGAAACCGACACTGAAGCTTTCTTT. This translates into CATMTETDTEAFF.

The chain carries TRBV6-4 and TRBJ2-3, with 7 bases aligning to TRBD2. This CDR3 comprises 17 residues. Germline V lookup: CDR1 MRHNA, CDR2 SNTAGT. The trim removed 0 bases at V and 4 bases at J, leaving 10 bases unmatched. As DNA, the CDR3 is TGTGCCAGCAGTGACTCATTTAGGCGCGGGGGACCAGATACGCAGTATTTT. It translates to CASSDSFRRGGPDTQYF.

In its sample, this clone was seen a few times. V and J are TRBV6-5 and TRBJ1-5; 7 bases fit TRBD1. The V gene end was trimmed by 0 bases and the J gene end by 4 bases; junction bases not matched to a gene: 6. Germline V gives CDR1 MNHEY, CDR2 SVGAGI. The CDR3 has 16 residues. CDR3 region: CASSYSKGAGNQPQHF. The CDR3 DNA reads TGTGCCAGCAGTTACTCGAAGGGGGCTGGGAATCAGCCCCAGCATTTT.

The chain combines TRBV27 with TRBJ1-4, with TRBD1 matching over 7 bases. The CDR3 loop spans 14 amino acids. V gave up 6 bases and J gave up 8 bases; unmatched junction bases: 9. The germline CDR1 and CDR2 sequences are MNHEY and SMNVEV (reference sequence). Here the CDR3 DNA reads TGTGCCAGCAGCCTCGGGACAGCGAGGGAAAAACTGTTTTTT. Amino acid sequence: CASSLGTAREKLFF.

This clone was found once. This rearrangement joins TRBV7-3 to TRBJ1-3; D remains unclear. The CDR3 extends over 17 amino acids. Germline values: CDR1 SGHTA, CDR2 FQGTGA. The V end lost 1 base, the J end lost 3 bases, and 16 bases lay between the germline ends. The CDR3 loop is CASSLSPPGSGGNTIYF. CDR3 DNA: TGTGCCAGCAGCTTAAGTCCTCCGGGATCTGGTGGAAACACCATATATTTT. The full variable domain, rest sourced from reference TRBV7-3 and TRBJ1-3, is GAGVSQTPSNKVTEKGKYVELRCDPISGHTALYWYRQSLGQGPEFLIYFQGTGAADDSGLPNDRFFAVRPEGSVSTLKIQRTERGDSAVYLCASSLSPPGSGGNTIYFGEGSWLTVV.

This chain links TRBV12-3 or TRBV12-4 with TRBJ2-1; TRBD2 matches 11 bases. V shed 4 bases and J 15 bases; nucleotides not matched to a gene: 8. CDR3 length: 13 amino acids. CDR3 DNA sequence: TGTGCCAGCAGTTCCAATAGCGGGGGGGCCCTGTTCTTC. Translation gives CASSSNSGGALFF.

The rearrangement links TRBV4-1 to TRBJ2-2; D uncertain. Trimming took off 0 bases at V and 0 bases at J, with 8 bases between the two ends. From germline, CDR1 is MGHRA and CDR2 YSYEKL. This CDR3 has 16 amino acids. CDR3 in amino acids: CASSQDPVSNTGELFF. The CDR3 nucleotides are TGCGCCAGCAGCCAAGATCCGGTTTCGAACACCGGGGAGCTGTTTTTT.

The V gene is TRBV2, the J gene TRBJ1-6; possible D gene TRBD1, 6 bases. CDR1 is SNHLY and CDR2 is FYNNEI in the germline V gene. The CDR3 is made up of 15 amino acids. V lost 6 bases and J lost 6, with 15 bases in between. The chain's CDR3 is CASRAGTYGNSPLHF. In DNA form, the CDR3 reads TGTGCCAGCAGAGCCGGGACATACGGTAATTCACCCCTCCACTTT.

The V gene is TRBV7-2, the J gene TRBJ2-5; 10 positions agree with TRBD1. The CDR3 runs to 19 residues. Trimming removed 5 bases from V and 5 bases from J; junction bases left unmatched: 20. The germline V gene encodes CDR1 SGHTA and CDR2 FQGNSA. The CDR3 loop reads CASSLRDRGAYFGVETQYF. In nucleotides, the CDR3 is TGTGCCAGCAGCCTCCGGGACAGGGGCGCCTATTTTGGGGTGGAGACCCAGTACTTC. Full variable domain (remainder filled in from reference TRBV7-2 and TRBJ2-5): GAGVSQSPSNKVTEKGKDVELRCDPISGHTALYWYRQSLGQGLEFLIYFQGNSAPDKSGLPSDRFSAERTGGSVSTLTIQRTQQEDSAVYLCASSLRDRGAYFGVETQYFGPGTRLLVL.

The CDR3 nucleotides read TGTGCCAGCTGTGGGGGGATGAACACTGAAGCTTTCTTT. Its protein product is CASCGGMNTEAFF. This chain joins TRBV18 and TRBJ1-1; the D gene is possibly TRBD1 (5 bases). Germline CDR1 and CDR2: KGHSH and LQKENI. The CDR3 is 13 residues long. Trimming removed 7 bases at V and 0 bases at J, with 9 bases between.

The chain joins TRBV21-1 to TRBJ1-3. TRBV21-1 is a known pseudogene. The CDR3 totals 14 residues. CDR3: CASSILISGNTIYF. CDR3 in DNA: TGTGCCAGCAGCATTTTAATTTCTGGAAACACCATATATTTT.